These 24 T cell receptor beta chains were sequenced from one sample in a study of Graves' ophthalmopathy and Graves' hyperthyroidism. CDR3 regions of TCR beta were amplified from RNA transcripts. HTBI primers were employed in first-round RT-PCR, then a second-round multiplex PCR followed. A single record per CDR3 protein comes from TCRdb applying MiXCR to the multiplex PCR reads. This sample has 200,000 to 300,000 distinct CDR3 sequences, with roughly 50% found just once. Sample: peripheral blood. The origin of the receptors is an adult man with Graves' ophthalmopathy.

This clonotype was counted at least ten times. V is TRBV2 and J is TRBJ1-6; a possible D gene is TRBD1 (6 bases). Germline V gene lookup returns CDR1 SNHLY and CDR2 FYNNEI. The CDR3 extends over 15 amino acids. With 6 bases removed from V and 13 bases from J, the gap between germline ends came to 22 bases. Written as DNA, the CDR3 is TGTGCCAGCAGCGGCCCGGGACACTTAGACTTTCCCCTCCACTTT. Residues: CASSGPGHLDFPLHF.

This clonotype was counted between two and nine times. The chain carries TRBV19 and TRBJ1-1, with a possible D match to TRBD1 (6 bases). Germline V gene lookup returns CDR1 LNHDA and CDR2 SQIVND (reference sequence). The CDR3 has 15 amino acids. V was pared by 3 bases and J by 8 bases, with 19 bases between. The CDR3 region has the DNA TGTGCCAGTAGTATCTCTCCTGACAGGATGAGGGAAGCTTTCTTT. It encodes CASSISPDRMREAFF.

This rearrangement joins TRBV9 to TRBJ2-7; 7 bases are shared with TRBD2. The end of the DNA aligns better with TRBJ2-1, so the J call may be wrong. Germline assignment: CDR1 SGDLS and CDR2 YYNGEE. The CDR3 is made up of 13 amino acids. In nucleotides, the CDR3 is TGTGCCAGCAGCCCCGGGGGGAGGGTTGAGCAGTTCTTC. Translation gives CASSPGGRVEQFF.

This chain links TRBV7-3 with TRBJ2-6, with no clear D. Germline loops: CDR1 SGHTA, CDR2 FQGTGA. With 0 bases removed from V and 2 bases from J, the gap between germline ends came to 2 bases. The CDR3 sequence is 14 residues long. For the CDR3, the DNA is TGTGCCAGCAGCTTAACTGCTGGGGCCAACGTCCTGACTTTC. Translating it yields CASSLTAGANVLTF.

On this clonotype: A read error may account for a junction end that differs from germline. The rearrangement links TRBV9 to TRBJ2-5, with a possible D match to TRBD2 (5 bases). The germline V gene has CDR1 SGDLS and CDR2 YYNGEE. The CDR3 is 13 residues long. CDR3 sequence (DNA): TGTGCCAGCAGCTTAGCGCGGCAAGAGACCCAGTGCTTC. Encoded protein: CASSLARQETQCF.

In this sample, this clonotype turned up many times. CDR3 bases: TGTGTCTCAGCTCCCCCTCTAGCGGGGGACTCTGGGGCCAACGTCCTGACTTTC. As protein: CVSAPPLAGDSGANVLTF. The chain couples TRBV2 to TRBJ2-6; 10 bases agree with TRBD2. The germline V gene encodes CDR1 SNHLY and CDR2 FYNNEI. There are 18 residues in the CDR3.

The rearrangement uses TRBV7-9 and TRBJ2-2; D is perhaps TRBD2 (6 bases). The length of the CDR3 is 15 residues. The germline V gene has CDR1 SEHNR and CDR2 FQNEAQ (reference sequence). Trimming cost V 5 bases and J 7 bases, with 17 bases left between them. CDR3 bases: TGTGCCAGCAGCGCCTGGGACTTCTTCAGCGGGGAGCTGTTTTTT. It is translated as CASSAWDFFSGELFF.

The sample holds a few counts of this clonotype. V gene TRBV20-1 combines with J gene TRBJ1-2, with D unresolved. Between the trimmed V and J ends, which lost 0 bases and 4 bases, there was a span of 9 bases. Germline values: CDR1 DFQATT, CDR2 SNEGSKA (reference sequence). The CDR3 spans 13 residues. This CDR3 reads CSARDQEFYGYTF. The CDR3 DNA is TGCAGTGCTAGAGACCAGGAATTCTATGGCTACACCTTC.

The table lists this clonotype with a count of one. J is TRBJ2-5 and V is TRBV2; D is perhaps TRBD1 (6 bases). The V gene lost 6 bases and the J gene lost 0 bases, with 17 bases spanning the gap. In germline, CDR1 is SNHLY, CDR2 FYNNEI. The CDR3 runs 16 residues. The CDR3 coding sequence is TGTGCCAGCAGGGGGCCACGGGACAAGTACCAAGAGACCCAGTACTTC. This sequence encodes CASRGPRDKYQETQYF.

This clonotype came up many times. The chain combines TRBV20-1 with TRBJ1-1, with D possibly being TRBD1 (5 bases). CDR1 is DFQATT, CDR2 SNEGSKA, per germline (reference sequence). This CDR3 has 12 residues. In nucleotides, the CDR3 is TGCAGCGTGAGGGGTGTTAACACTGAAGCTTTCTTT. Translating gives CSVRGVNTEAFF.

The chain links TRBV5-4 to TRBJ1-4; D gene uncertain. Trimming shortened V by 4 bases and J by 4 bases, and 11 bases separated the two germline ends. Germline V CDR1 and CDR2: SGHNT, YYREEE (reference sequence). CDR3 length: 14 amino acids. CDR3 coding DNA: TGTGCCAGCAGCCAGTGGCGGCTTAATGAAAAACTGTTTTTT. Its translation: CASSQWRLNEKLFF.

CDR3 bases: TGTGCCAGCAGTTACGCTGACAGGGTAGGGGGCTACACCTTC. Amino acid sequence: CASSYADRVGGYTF. J is TRBJ1-2 and V is TRBV6-5, with 7 bases identical to TRBD1. V shed 2 bases, J shed 8 bases, and the junction held 8 bases outside the gene matches. This CDR3 has 14 residues. From germline, CDR1 is MNHEY and CDR2 SVGAGI.

The chain recombines TRBV24-1 with TRBJ2-5; 7 positions agree with TRBD1. The V and J ends lost 6 bases and 9 bases, in that order; junction bases with no gene match: 12. Germline V gene sequence: CDR1 KGHDR, CDR2 SFDVKD. This CDR3 has 14 residues. The CDR3 coding sequence is TGTGCCACCAGTAAAGGGACAGCTAATCAGCCCCAGTACTTC. This sequence encodes CATSKGTANQPQYF.

This clonotype showed up many times. This chain uses TRBV7-6 with TRBJ2-5; 9 nucleotides match TRBD1. The CDR3 is 15 residues long. V shed 0 bases and J 2 bases; nucleotides not matched to a gene: 1. Germline-derived CDR1 and CDR2 are SGHVS and FNYEAQ. CDR3 residues: CASSLAGTGQETQYF. The CDR3 region has the DNA TGTGCCAGCAGCTTAGCCGGGACAGGGCAAGAGACCCAGTACTTC.

Ten or more counts support this clonotype. The chain joins TRBV2 to TRBJ1-2; TRBD1 is a possible D gene (5 bases). CDR3 length: 14 amino acids. Trimming stripped 8 bases from V and 5 bases from J, with 18 bases between. Germline V lookup: CDR1 SNHLY, CDR2 FYNNEI. The CDR3 sequence: CASWSFRVRYGYTF. The CDR3 coding sequence is TGTGCCAGCTGGTCTTTCAGGGTGAGGTATGGCTACACCTTC. Looking up the rest from reference TRBV2 and TRBJ1-2 gives the full variable domain: EPEVTQTPSHQVTQMGQEVILRCVPISNHLYFYWYRQILGQKVEFLVSFYNNEISEKSEIFDDQFSVERPDGSNFTLKIRSTKLEDSAMYFCASWSFRVRYGYTFGSGTRLTVV.

This chain joins TRBV9 and TRBJ2-7; 7 bases align to TRBD2. CDR1 and CDR2 from the germline V gene are SGDLS and YYNGEE. V was pared by 3 bases and J by 5 bases, with 5 bases of the junction left unmatched. The length of the CDR3 is 13 residues. The DNA for the CDR3 is TGTGCCAGCAGCGGAGGGACTACTCACGAGCAGTACTTC. The encoded protein is CASSGGTTHEQYF.

The chain recombines TRBV14 with TRBJ1-1; a weak D match, TRBD1 (5 bases). The germline V gene encodes CDR1 SGHDN and CDR2 FVKESK. Trimming removed 5 bases from V and 4 bases from J, with 14 bases in between. The CDR3 covers 14 residues. CDR3 sequence (DNA): TGTGCCAGCAGCTGGGGCAGGGAGGCCACTGAAGCTTTCTTT. Its protein product is CASSWGREATEAFF.

Notes on this clonotype: An end of the junction does not agree with germline; a read error may underlie this. The chain carries TRBV9 and TRBJ2-5, with TRBD1 identical over 10 bases. CDR1 and CDR2 from the germline V gene are SGDLS and YYNGEE. This CDR3 spans 16 amino acids. CDR3 coding DNA: TGCGCCAGCAGCTCCTACCCCGGGACAGGGGCTGAGACCCAGTACTTC. Protein: CASSSYPGTGAETQYF.

V and J are TRBV19 and TRBJ2-7; 8 bases line up with TRBD1. The germline V gene has CDR1 LNHDA and CDR2 SQIVND (reference sequence). Trimming removed 5 bases from V and 3 bases from J; junction bases left unmatched: 9. CDR3 length equals 15 residues. The chain's CDR3 is CASSPGDRRYYEQYF. CDR3 nucleotide sequence: TGTGCCAGTAGTCCAGGGGACAGGAGATACTACGAGCAGTACTTC.

This clonotype is a singleton in its sample. The junction differs from germline at one of its ends, possibly a read error. Written as DNA, the CDR3 is TGCGCCAGCACCACGGGGACCTACGAGCAGTACTTC. Amino acid sequence: CASTTGTYEQYF. This chain connects TRBV7-9 to TRBJ2-7; possibly TRBD2 for D (5 bases). The CDR3 has 12 amino acids. Looked up from germline, CDR1 is SEHNR and CDR2 is FQNEAQ (reference sequence).

The chain employs TRBV29-1 and TRBJ2-7, with 9 bases identical to TRBD1. The CDR3 is made up of 13 amino acids. V trimming: 5 bases; J trimming: 5 bases; junction bases outside the gene matches: 7. Germline CDR1 and CDR2: SQVTM and ANQGSEA. Here the CDR3 DNA reads TGCAGCGTTTTGGACAGGGGCGGCGACGAGCAGTACTTC. Protein sequence: CSVLDRGGDEQYF.

The chain has TRBV15 and TRBJ1-1, with D possibly matching TRBD1 (6 bases). In germline, CDR1 is LNHNV, CDR2 YYDKDF (reference sequence). The CDR3 has 16 amino acids. V lost 0 bases and J lost 4, with 15 bases in between. The CDR3 sequence is CATSRDLGWGRTEAFF. The CDR3 DNA sequence: TGTGCCACCAGCAGAGATCTGGGCTGGGGGCGCACTGAAGCTTTCTTT.

V usage is TRBV9 and J usage is TRBJ2-7; no clear D gene. Germline CDR1 reads SGDLS; CDR2 reads YYNGEE. The CDR3 has 13 residues. V lost 4 bases and J 6 bases, leaving 14 bases between the germline ends. The CDR3 DNA follows: TGTGCCAGCAGCCCCGGAAGAGGCCTCGAGCAGTACTTC. This translates into CASSPGRGLEQYF.

This clonotype was seen once. The genes are TRBV10-3 and TRBJ2-7; 8 bases are a match to TRBD1. Germline lookup yields CDR1 ENHRY and CDR2 SYGVKD. The trim removed 5 bases at V and 2 bases at J, leaving 14 bases unmatched. CDR3 length: 17 amino acids. CDR3 nucleotide sequence: TGTGCCATCAGTTACCGTACCCCCCAGGGGGCTCCCTACGAGCAGTACTTC. The encoded protein is CAISYRTPQGAPYEQYF.